This T cell receptor (beta chain) was obtained from a study of cytomegalovirus exposure and HLA in healthy donors. It was with 60 Vbeta and 13 Jbeta primers that the PCR ran. Here immunoSEQ multiplex PCR was the method, and the copy in TCRdb shows in-frame clones only, minus some. Of approximately 190,000 clones listed, roughly four fifths were seen once; the top ten hold 2% to 2.5%. The J segment lost 3 bases and the V segment lost 6 bases, leaving 5 bases of the junction unmatched. This CDR3 has 14 amino acids. Germline CDR1 is SEHNR and CDR2 is FQNEAQ (reference sequence). The chain carries TRBV7-9 and TRBJ1-5; TRBD1 agrees at 7 bases. The clonotype originates from a woman in her thirties in good health and CMV-seropositive. Sequencing was performed on PBMCs. The DNA of the CDR3 is TGTGCCAGCAGATCTGACAGGGACAATCAGCCCCAGCATTTT. Translated, it gives CASRSDRDNQPQHF.